The clone carrying this T cell receptor beta chain was seen only a few times. The antigen is unknown. The germline V gene encodes CDR1 MGHRA and CDR2 YSYEKL. V gave up 1 base and J gave up 0 bases, with 9 bases separating them. The CDR3 consists of 15 residues. The data are from a study of blood T cells in healthy people across ages. Study observations and caveats: Whereas aged donors had fewer naive CD4+ cells, long-lived donors had more of them and higher diversity. Measured against age, TCR beta diversity per million T cells decreased in a roughly linear manner.

Every donor gave 9 to 10 milliliters of peripheral blood. Through a sample-barcoded 5' primer and a J-beta primer mix, a second PCR was run for about 6 to 11 cycles. TCRdb processed the 5' RACE reads anew with MiXCR; each CDR3 protein has one entry. Among 1,500,000 or so distinct CDR3 sequences listed, approximately 42% were seen once. The sequencing input was blood. This clonotype was sampled from a woman younger than 30 in good health. This chain uses TRBV4-1 with TRBJ1-1; D unresolved. Written as DNA, the CDR3 is TGCGCCAGCAGCCAAGCAAGGGTCATGAACACTGAAGCTTTCTTT. The encoded protein is CASSQARVMNTEAFF.